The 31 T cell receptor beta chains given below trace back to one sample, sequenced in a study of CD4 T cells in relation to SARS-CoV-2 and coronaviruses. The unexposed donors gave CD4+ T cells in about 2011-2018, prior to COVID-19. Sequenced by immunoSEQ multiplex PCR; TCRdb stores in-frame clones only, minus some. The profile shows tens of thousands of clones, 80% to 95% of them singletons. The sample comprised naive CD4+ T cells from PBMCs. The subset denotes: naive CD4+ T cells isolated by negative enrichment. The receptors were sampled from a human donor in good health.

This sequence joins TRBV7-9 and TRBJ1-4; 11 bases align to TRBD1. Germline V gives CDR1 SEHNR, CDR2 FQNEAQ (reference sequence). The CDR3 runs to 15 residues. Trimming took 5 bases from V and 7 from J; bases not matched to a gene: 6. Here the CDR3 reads CASSVGTGGGEKLFF. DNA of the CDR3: TGTGCCAGCAGCGTTGGGACAGGGGGTGGTGAAAAACTGTTTTTT. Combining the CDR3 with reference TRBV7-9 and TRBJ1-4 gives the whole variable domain DTGVSQNPRHKITKRGQNVTFRCDPISEHNRLYWYRQTLGQGPEFLTYFQNEAQLEKSRLLSDRFSAERPKGSFSTLEIQRTEQGDSAMYLCASSVGTGGGEKLFFGSGTQLSVL.

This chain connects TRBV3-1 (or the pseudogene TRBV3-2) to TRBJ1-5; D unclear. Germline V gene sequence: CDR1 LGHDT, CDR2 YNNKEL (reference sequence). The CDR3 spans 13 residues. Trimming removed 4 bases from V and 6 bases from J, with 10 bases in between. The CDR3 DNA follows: TGTGCCAGCAGCCCCGGGCCCTCTCAGCCCCAGCATTTT. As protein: CASSPGPSQPQHF.

Here the CDR3 DNA reads TGTGCCAGCAGCTCCCAGCACTATGGCTACACCTTC. This sequence encodes CASSSQHYGYTF. V usage is TRBV28 and J usage is TRBJ1-2; D remains unclear. This CDR3 comprises 12 residues. Trimming shortened V by 6 bases and J by 3 bases, and 8 bases separated the two germline ends. Germline V CDR1 and CDR2: MDHEN, SYDVKM.

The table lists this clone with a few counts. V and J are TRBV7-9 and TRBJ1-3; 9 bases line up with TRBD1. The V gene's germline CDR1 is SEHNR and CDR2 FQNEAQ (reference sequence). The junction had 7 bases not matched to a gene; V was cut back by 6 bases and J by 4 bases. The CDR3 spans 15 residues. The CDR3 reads CASRFRTGEGNTIYF. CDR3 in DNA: TGTGCCAGCAGATTCCGGACAGGGGAAGGAAACACCATATATTTT.

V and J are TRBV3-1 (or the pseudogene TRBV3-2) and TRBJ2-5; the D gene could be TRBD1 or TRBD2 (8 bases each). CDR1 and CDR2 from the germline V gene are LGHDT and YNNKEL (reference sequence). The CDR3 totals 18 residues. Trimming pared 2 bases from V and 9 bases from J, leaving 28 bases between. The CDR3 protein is CASSQNLAGTGGPEAQYF. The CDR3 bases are TGTGCCAGCAGCCAAAACCTAGCGGGCACAGGGGGGCCGGAGGCCCAGTACTTC.

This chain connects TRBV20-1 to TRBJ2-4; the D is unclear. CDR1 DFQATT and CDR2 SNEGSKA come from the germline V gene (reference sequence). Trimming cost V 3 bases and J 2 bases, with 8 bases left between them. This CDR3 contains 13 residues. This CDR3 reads CSASENTKNIQYF. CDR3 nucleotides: TGCAGTGCTAGTGAGAACACCAAAAACATTCAGTACTTC.

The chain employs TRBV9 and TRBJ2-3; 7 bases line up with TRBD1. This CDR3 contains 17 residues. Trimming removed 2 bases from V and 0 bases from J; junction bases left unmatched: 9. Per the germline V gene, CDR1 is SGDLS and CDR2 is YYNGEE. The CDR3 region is CASSVGTAPYSTDTQYF. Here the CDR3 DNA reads TGTGCCAGCAGCGTGGGGACAGCGCCATATAGCACAGATACGCAGTATTTT.

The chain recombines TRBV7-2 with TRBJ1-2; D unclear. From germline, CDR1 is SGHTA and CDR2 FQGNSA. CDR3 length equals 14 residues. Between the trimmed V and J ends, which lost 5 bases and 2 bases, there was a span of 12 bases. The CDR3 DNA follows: TGTGCCAGCAGCCCACAACGGCAGAACTATGGCTACACCTTC. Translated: CASSPQRQNYGYTF.

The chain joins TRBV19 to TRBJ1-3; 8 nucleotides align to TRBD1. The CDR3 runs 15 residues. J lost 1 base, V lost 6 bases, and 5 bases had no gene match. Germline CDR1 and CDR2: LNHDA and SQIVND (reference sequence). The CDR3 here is CASSKTGESGNTIYF. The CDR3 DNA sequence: TGTGCCAGTAGCAAGACAGGGGAATCTGGAAACACCATATATTTT.

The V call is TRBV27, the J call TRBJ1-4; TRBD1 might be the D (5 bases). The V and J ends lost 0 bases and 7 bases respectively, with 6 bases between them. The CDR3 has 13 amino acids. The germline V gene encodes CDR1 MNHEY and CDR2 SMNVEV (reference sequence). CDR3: CASSLSGVEKLFF. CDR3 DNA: TGTGCCAGCAGTTTATCAGGGGTTGAAAAACTGTTTTTT.

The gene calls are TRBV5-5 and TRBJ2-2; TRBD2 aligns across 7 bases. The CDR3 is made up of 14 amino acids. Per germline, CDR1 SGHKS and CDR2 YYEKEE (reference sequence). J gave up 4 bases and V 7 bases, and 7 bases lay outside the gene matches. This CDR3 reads CASAGRAATGELFF. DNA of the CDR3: TGTGCCAGCGCAGGGAGGGCGGCCACCGGGGAGCTGTTTTTT.

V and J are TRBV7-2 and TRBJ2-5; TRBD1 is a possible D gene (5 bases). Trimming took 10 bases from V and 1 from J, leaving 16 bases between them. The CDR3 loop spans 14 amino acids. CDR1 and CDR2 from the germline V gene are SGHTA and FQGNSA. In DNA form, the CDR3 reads TGTGCCACCACCACTACCAGGGCCCAAGAGACCCAGTACTTC. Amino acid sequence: CATTTTRAQETQYF.

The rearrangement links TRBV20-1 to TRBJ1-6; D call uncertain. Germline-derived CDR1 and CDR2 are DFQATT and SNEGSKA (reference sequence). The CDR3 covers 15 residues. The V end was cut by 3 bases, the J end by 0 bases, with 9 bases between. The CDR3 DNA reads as TGCAGTGCTAGTTCAGCGAGCTCCTATAATTCACCCCTCCACTTT. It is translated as CSASSASSYNSPLHF.

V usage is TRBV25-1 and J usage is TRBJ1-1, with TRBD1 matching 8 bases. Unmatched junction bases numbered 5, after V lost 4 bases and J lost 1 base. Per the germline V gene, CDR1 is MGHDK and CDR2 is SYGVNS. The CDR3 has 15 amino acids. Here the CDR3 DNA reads TGTGCCAGCAGTGTGCCCGGACAGGGGAACACTGAAGCTTTCTTT. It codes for CASSVPGQGNTEAFF.

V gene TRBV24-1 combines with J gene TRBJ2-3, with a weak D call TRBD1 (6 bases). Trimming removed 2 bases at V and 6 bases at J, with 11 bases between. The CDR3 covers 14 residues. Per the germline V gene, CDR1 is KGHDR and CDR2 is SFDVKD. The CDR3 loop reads CATSDYYRDDTQYF. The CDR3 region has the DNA TGTGCCACCAGTGATTATTACAGGGATGATACGCAGTATTTT.

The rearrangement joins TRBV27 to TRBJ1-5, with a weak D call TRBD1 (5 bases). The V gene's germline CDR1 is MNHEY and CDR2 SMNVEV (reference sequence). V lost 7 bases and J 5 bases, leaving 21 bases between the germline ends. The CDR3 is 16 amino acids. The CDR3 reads CASIPRGRGRDQPQHF. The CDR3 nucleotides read TGTGCCAGCATTCCCCGGGGGAGGGGTAGGGATCAGCCCCAGCATTTT.

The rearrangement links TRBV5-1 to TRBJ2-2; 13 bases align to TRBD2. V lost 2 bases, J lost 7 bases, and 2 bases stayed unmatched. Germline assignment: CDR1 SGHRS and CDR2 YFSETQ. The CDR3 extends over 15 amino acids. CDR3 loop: CASSFGLAGVGELFF. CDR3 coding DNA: TGCGCCAGCAGCTTCGGACTAGCGGGAGTCGGGGAGCTGTTTTTT.

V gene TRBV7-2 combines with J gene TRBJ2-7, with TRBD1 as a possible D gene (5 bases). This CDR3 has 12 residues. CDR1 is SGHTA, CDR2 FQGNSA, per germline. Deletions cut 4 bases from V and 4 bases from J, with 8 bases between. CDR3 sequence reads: CASSSTEYEQYF. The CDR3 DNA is TGTGCCAGCAGCTCGACAGAGTACGAGCAGTACTTC. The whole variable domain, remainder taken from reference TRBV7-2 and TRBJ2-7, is GAGVSQSPSNKVTEKGKDVELRCDPISGHTALYWYRQSLGQGLEFLIYFQGNSAPDKSGLPSDRFSAERTGGSVSTLTIQRTQQEDSAVYLCASSSTEYEQYFGPGTRLTVT.

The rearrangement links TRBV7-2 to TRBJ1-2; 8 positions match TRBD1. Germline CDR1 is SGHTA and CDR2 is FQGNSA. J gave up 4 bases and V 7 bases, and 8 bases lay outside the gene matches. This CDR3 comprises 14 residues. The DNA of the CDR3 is TGTGCCAGCACCCCGGACAGGGCGGGCTATGGCTACACCTTC. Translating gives CASTPDRAGYGYTF.

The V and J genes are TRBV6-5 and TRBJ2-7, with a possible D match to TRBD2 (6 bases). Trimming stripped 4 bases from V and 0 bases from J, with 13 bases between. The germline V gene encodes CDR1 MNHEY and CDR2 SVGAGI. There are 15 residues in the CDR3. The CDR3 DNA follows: TGTGCCAGCAGTTTGGCGGGCGGGACCTCCTACGAGCAGTACTTC. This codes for CASSLAGGTSYEQYF.

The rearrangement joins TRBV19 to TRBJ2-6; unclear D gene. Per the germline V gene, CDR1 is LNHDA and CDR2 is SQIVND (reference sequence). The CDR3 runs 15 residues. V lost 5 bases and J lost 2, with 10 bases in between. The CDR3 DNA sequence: TGTGCCAGTAGTGGGTCAGCCCCTGGGGCCAACGTCCTGACTTTC. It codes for CASSGSAPGANVLTF.

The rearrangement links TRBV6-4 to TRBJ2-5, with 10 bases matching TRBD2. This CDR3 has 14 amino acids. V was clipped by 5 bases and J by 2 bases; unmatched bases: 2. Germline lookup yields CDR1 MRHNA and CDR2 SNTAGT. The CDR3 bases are TGTGCCAGCAGTCCGACTAGCGGGCAAGAGACCCAGTACTTC. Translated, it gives CASSPTSGQETQYF.

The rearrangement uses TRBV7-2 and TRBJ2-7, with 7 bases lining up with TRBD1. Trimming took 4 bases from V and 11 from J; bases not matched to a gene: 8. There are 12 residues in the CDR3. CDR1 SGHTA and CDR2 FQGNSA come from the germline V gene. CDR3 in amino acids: CASSSTDRVKYF. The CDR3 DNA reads TGTGCCAGCAGCTCAACCGACAGGGTTAAGTACTTC. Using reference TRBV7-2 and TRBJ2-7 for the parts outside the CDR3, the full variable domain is GAGVSQSPSNKVTEKGKDVELRCDPISGHTALYWYRQSLGQGLEFLIYFQGNSAPDKSGLPSDRFSAERTGGSVSTLTIQRTQQEDSAVYLCASSSTDRVKYFGPGTRLTVT.

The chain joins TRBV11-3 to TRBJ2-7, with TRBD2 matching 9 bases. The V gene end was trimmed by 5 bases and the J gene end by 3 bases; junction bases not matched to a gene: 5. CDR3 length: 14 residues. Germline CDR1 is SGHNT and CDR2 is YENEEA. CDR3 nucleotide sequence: TGTGCCAGCAGCCCGAATAGCGGGAGCTACGAGCAGTACTTC. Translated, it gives CASSPNSGSYEQYF.

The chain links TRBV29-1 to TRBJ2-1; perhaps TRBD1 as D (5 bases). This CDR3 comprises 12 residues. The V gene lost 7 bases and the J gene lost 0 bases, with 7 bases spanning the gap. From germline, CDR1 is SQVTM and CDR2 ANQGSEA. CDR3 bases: TGCAGCGCAGGGATCTCCTACAATGAGCAGTTCTTC. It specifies CSAGISYNEQFF.

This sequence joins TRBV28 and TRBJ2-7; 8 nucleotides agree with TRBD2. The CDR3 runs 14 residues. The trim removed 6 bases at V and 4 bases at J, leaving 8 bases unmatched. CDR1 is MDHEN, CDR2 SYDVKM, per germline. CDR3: CASRQSGSVYEQYF. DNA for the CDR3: TGTGCCAGCAGACAGAGCGGGAGTGTTTACGAGCAGTACTTC. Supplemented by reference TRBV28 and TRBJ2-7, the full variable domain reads DVKVTQSSRYLVKRTGEKVFLECVQDMDHENMFWYRQDPGLGLRLIYFSYDVKMKEKGDIPEGYSVSREKKERFSLILESASTNQTSMYLCASRQSGSVYEQYFGPGTRLTVT.

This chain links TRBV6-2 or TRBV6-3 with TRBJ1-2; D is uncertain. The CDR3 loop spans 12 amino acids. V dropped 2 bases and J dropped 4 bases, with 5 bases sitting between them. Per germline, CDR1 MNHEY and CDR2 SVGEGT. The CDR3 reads CASSYGTYGYTF. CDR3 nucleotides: TGTGCCAGCAGTTACGGAACCTATGGCTACACCTTC.

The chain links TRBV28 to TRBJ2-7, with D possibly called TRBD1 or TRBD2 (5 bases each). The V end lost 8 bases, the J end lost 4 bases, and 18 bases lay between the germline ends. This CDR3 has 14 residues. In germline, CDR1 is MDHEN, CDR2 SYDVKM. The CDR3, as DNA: TGTGCCAGCCGTGAACCGGGACCGAAGTACGAGCAGTACTTC. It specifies CASREPGPKYEQYF. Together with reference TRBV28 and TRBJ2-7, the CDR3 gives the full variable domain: DVKVTQSSRYLVKRTGEKVFLECVQDMDHENMFWYRQDPGLGLRLIYFSYDVKMKEKGDIPEGYSVSREKKERFSLILESASTNQTSMYLCASREPGPKYEQYFGPGTRLTVT.

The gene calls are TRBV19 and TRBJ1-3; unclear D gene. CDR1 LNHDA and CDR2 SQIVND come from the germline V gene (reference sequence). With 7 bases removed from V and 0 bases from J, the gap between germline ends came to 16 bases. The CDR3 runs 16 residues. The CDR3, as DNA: TGTGCCAGTAACGTTTACGGGAAAAGCTCTGGAAACACCATATATTTT. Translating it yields CASNVYGKSSGNTIYF.

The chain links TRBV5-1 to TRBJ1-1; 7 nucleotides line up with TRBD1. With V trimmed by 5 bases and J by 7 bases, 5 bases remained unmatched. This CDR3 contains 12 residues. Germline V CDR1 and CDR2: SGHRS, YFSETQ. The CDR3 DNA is TGCGCCAGCAGGGGAGGGGGCTATGAAGCTTTCTTT. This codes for CASRGGGYEAFF. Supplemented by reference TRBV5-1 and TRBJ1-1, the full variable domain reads KAGVTQTPRYLIKTRGQQVTLSCSPISGHRSVSWYQQTPGQGLQFLFEYFSETQRNKGNFPGRFSGRQFSNSRSEMNVSTLELGDSALYLCASRGGGYEAFFGQGTRLTVV.

As DNA, the CDR3 is TGCGCCAGCAGAGCGTCCGGGACGGATGAAAAACTGTTTTTT. It encodes CASRASGTDEKLFF. The genes are TRBV10-2 and TRBJ1-4; maybe TRBD1 (5 bases). The CDR3 extends over 14 amino acids. Germline V lookup: CDR1 WSHSY, CDR2 SAAADI. The germline V and J ends were trimmed by 6 bases and 6 bases, with 14 bases remaining between them.